This TCR beta chain was identified in a study of lymphopenia after photon versus proton radiotherapy. Study-level points and caveats: A bigger post-nadir fall in TCR diversity correlated inversely with survival time in deceased patients. Better survival with proton therapy was suggested as possible, not demonstrated. Under photons, naive T cells and diversity fell while effector/memory populations rose. After lymphocyte nadir, photon-treated repertoires showed oligoclonal expansion, especially CD8+ Temra.

The assay was immunoSEQ multiplex PCR, and TCRdb's table has in-frame clones only and misses some. Found here are 150,000 to 200,000 clones, approximately 90% of them singletons; the top ten hold approximately 4.8%. To note about this clone: The target antigen is unknown.

Sequencing used peripheral blood, obtained from a patient treated with photon-based radiotherapy. The clonotype comes from a man between 45 and 60 years old with gastric cancer.

DNA for the CDR3: TGTGCCAGCAGTTTTGAGGGCGCCGGAGGCCAGCCCCAGCATTTT. It translates to CASSFEGAGGQPQHF. The genes are TRBV28 and TRBJ1-5; no firm D call. The CDR3 consists of 15 residues. The ends were cut back, 3 bases at V and 7 bases at J, with 16 bases in the middle. The germline CDR1 and CDR2 sequences are MDHEN and SYDVKM.